This TCR beta chain was observed in a study of blood T cell repertoires in COVID-19 (dated by TCRdb to 2018 to 2020). Regarding the research as a whole: Samples from collaborators originated in the United States, Italy and Spain and spanned both the acute and convalescent phases of COVID-19. The samples were drawn from two sources: the first 160 participants of the ongoing ImmuneRACE study, and some 1,300 subjects contributed by 6 global collaborators. The material from the prospective study consisted of cDNA or gDNA derived from T cells, B-cell-depleted T cells, or PBMCs. A freely available public database, intended as a resource for researchers studying the immune response to SARS-CoV-2, is where the repertoires were released. Subjects who had been exposed to COVID-19, were actively infected with it, or had recovered from it provided the deeply sampled blood TCRbeta repertoires that made up the dataset. HLA class I and class II types, where available, came from metadata supplied by the sample provider rather than from assay-based typing. Sample metadata almost always included a de-identified subject ID, COVID-19 status, age in years and sex.

TCRbeta CDR3 regions were amplified from genomic DNA using the immunoSEQ Assay, a bias-controlled multiplex PCR. The authors' pipeline ran thus. Nucleated cell counts per sample were estimated from amplification of reference gene primers within the assay. To quantify the absolute abundance of each unique TCRbeta CDR3 rearrangement, sequence reads were collapsed and filtered. For each sample, productive Simpson clonality was calculated as the square root of Simpson's diversity index over productive rearrangements. This is the immuneACCESS table as TCRdb keeps it, with only in-frame sequences that have V and J called. A part of the clones is gone; compared with another copy, unresolved V genes explain less than half, and the rest is unexplained. The V and J calls and clone size come from that table; D and trimming were worked out from the DNA. A total of 180,000 or so clones appear in this sample, roughly 86% of them only once. Almost 1% of the sample lies in the top ten.

General study outcomes and caveats: How much clinical and demographic metadata was included differed by source and by participant, and the metadata was provided uncurated.

The collaborating institutions used their own protocols to collect whole blood in K2EDTA tubes. Collaborator samples were shipped for TCRbeta analysis as frozen whole blood, isolated PBMCs, or DNA extracted from either sample type. Regarding this clone: Its recognized antigen is unknown. Per-nucleotide qualities are absent, and no much larger clonotype sits a single base away.

The germline V gene (reference sequence) supplies CDR1 MNHNY and CDR2 SVGAGI. The CDR3 sequence holds 15 residues, the cysteine and phenylalanine included. Only CDR3 DNA is held: 45 bases, read in frame from base 1. Trimming accounts for 6 bases at V and 6 bases at J, while the number of junction bases matched to no gene is 12. This receptor was obtained from a man between 18 and 29 years old with acute or convalescent COVID-19. What was sequenced was peripheral blood. This chain joins TRBV6-6 to TRBJ1-1; a stretch of 8 junction bases matches TRBD1. The nucleotide sequence reads as follows: TGTGCCAGCAGGTGGCAGGGGGCTCCGTATCCTGAAGCTTTCTTT. Protein translation: CASRWQGAPYPEAFF.